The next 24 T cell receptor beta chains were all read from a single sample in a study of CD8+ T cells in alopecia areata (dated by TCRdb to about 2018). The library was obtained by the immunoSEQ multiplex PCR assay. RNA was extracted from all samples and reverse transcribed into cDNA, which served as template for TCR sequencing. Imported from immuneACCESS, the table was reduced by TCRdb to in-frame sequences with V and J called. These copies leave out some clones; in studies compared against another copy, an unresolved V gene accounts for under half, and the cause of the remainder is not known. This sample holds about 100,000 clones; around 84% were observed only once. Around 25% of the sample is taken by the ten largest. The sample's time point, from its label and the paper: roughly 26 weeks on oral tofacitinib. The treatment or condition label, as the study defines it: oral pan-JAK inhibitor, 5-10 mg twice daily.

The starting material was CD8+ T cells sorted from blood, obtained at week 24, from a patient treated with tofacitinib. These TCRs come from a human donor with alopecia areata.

The CDR3 DNA is TGTGCCAGCAGCCCTGATATAATCTCCCCCCGGAAGGGCTACACCTTC. Its protein product is CASSPDIISPRKGYTF. The V call is TRBV11-2, the J call TRBJ1-2, with D unresolved. The CDR3 loop spans 16 amino acids. CDR1 SGHAT and CDR2 FQNNGV come from the germline V gene. V shed 5 bases and J shed 8 bases, with 24 bases lying between them.

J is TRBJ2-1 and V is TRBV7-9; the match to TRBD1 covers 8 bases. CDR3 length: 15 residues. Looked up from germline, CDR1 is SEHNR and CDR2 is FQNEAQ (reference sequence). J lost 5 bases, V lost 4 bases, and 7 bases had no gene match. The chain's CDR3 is CASSSTRGHDNEQFF. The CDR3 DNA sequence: TGTGCCAGCAGCTCGACCAGGGGGCATGACAATGAGCAGTTCTTC. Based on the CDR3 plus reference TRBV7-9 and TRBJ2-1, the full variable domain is DTGVSQNPRHKITKRGQNVTFRCDPISEHNRLYWYRQTLGQGPEFLTYFQNEAQLEKSRLLSDRFSAERPKGSFSTLEIQRTEQGDSAMYLCASSSTRGHDNEQFFGPGTRLTVL.

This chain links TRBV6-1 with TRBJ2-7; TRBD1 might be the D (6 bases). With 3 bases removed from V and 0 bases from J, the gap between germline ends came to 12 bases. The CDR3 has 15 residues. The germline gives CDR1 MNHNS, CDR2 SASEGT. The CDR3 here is CASSDPDRSSYEQYF. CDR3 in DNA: TGTGCCAGCAGTGACCCCGACAGGAGCTCCTACGAGCAGTACTTC.

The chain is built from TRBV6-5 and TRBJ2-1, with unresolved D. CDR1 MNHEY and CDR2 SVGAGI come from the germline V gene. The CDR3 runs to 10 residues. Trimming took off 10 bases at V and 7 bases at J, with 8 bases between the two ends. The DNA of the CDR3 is TGTGCCACAGGTGTAAATGAGCAGTTCTTC. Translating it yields CATGVNEQFF.

The CDR3 reads CAIRAGGGETQYF. Written as DNA, the CDR3 is TGTGCCATCCGAGCGGGGGGTGGGGAGACCCAGTACTTC. The chain uses TRBV27 and TRBJ2-5; TRBD2 aligns across 9 bases. J was trimmed by 5 bases and V by 10 bases; bases with no gene match: 8. This CDR3 has 13 residues. The germline V gene encodes CDR1 MNHEY and CDR2 SMNVEV (reference sequence).

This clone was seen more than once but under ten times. As DNA, the CDR3 is TGTGCCAGCAGCTTTTCCCTAGCGGGGTACCAAGAGACCCAGTACTTC. Amino acid sequence: CASSFSLAGYQETQYF. The chain uses TRBV5-6 and TRBJ2-5; TRBD2 matches at 9 bases. CDR3 length: 16 amino acids. Looked up from germline, CDR1 is SGHDT and CDR2 is YYEEEE. With V trimmed by 2 bases and J by 0 bases, 5 bases remained unmatched.

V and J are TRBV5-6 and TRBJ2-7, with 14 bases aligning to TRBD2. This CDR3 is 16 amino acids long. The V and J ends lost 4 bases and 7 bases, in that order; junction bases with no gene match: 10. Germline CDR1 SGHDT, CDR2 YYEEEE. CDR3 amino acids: CASSAGTSGGRWEQYF. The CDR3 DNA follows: TGTGCCAGCAGCGCTGGGACTAGCGGGGGCCGGTGGGAGCAGTACTTC.

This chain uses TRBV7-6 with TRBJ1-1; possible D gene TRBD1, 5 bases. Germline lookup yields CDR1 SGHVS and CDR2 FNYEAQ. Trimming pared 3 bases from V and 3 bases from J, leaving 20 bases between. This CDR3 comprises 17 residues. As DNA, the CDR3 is TGTGCCAGCAGCTTTAGGGGCTCAGGGTCCTGGGACACTGAAGCTTTCTTT. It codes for CASSFRGSGSWDTEAFF.

The CDR3 DNA follows: TGTGCCAGCAGCTTAGGACAGCTAAATGAAAAACTGTTTTTT. This sequence encodes CASSLGQLNEKLFF. V gene TRBV7-8 combines with J gene TRBJ1-4, with TRBD1 as a possible D gene (5 bases). Germline values: CDR1 SGHVS, CDR2 FQNEAQ. Trimming took off 1 base at V and 5 bases at J, with 8 bases between the two ends. The CDR3 spans 14 residues. The full variable domain, rest sourced from reference TRBV7-8 and TRBJ1-4, is GAGVSQSPRYKVAKRGQDVALRCDPISGHVSLFWYQQALGQGPEFLTYFQNEAQLDKSGLPSDRFFAERPEGSVSTLKIQRTQQEDSAVYLCASSLGQLNEKLFFGSGTQLSVL.

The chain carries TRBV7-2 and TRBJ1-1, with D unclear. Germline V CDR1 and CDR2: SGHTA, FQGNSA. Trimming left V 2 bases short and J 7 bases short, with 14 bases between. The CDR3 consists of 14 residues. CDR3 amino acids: CASSLYLPSSEAFF. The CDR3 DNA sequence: TGTGCCAGCAGCTTATACCTCCCCTCAAGTGAAGCTTTCTTT.

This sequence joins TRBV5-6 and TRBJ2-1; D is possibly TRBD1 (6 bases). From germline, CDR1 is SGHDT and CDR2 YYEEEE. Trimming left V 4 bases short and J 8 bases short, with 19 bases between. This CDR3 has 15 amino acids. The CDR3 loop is CASSGGPSYPHEQFF. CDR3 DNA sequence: TGTGCCAGCAGCGGGGGCCCTTCCTACCCCCATGAGCAGTTCTTC. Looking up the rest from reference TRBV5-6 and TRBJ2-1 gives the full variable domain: DAGVTQSPTHLIKTRGQQVTLRCSPKSGHDTVSWYQQALGQGPQFIFQYYEEEERQRGNFPDRFSGHQFPNYSSELNVNALLLGDSALYLCASSGGPSYPHEQFFGPGTRLTVL.

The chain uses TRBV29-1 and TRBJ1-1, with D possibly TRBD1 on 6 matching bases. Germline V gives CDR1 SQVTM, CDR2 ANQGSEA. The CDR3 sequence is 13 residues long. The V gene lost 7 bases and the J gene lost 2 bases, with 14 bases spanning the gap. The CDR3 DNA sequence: TGCAGCGCCGAGGGGGGCCTCAACACTGAAGCTTTCTTT. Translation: CSAEGGLNTEAFF.

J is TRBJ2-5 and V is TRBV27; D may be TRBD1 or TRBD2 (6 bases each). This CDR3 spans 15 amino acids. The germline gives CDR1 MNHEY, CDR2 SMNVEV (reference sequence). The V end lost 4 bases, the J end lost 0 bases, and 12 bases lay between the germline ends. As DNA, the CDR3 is TGTGCCAGCAGTTCGTATGGGGGGCACCAAGAGACCCAGTACTTC. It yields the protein CASSSYGGHQETQYF.

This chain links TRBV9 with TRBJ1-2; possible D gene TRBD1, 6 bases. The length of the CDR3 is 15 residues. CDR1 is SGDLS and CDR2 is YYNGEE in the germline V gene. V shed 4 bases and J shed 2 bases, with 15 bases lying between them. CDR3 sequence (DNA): TGTGCCAGCAGCCATACAACTACAGGGAACTATGGCTACACCTTC. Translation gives CASSHTTTGNYGYTF.

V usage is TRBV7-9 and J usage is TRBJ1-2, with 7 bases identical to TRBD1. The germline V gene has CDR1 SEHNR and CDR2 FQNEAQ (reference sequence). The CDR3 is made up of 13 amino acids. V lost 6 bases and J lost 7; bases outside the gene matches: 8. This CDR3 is CASSATGNRGYTF. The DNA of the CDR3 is TGTGCCAGCAGTGCGACAGGGAATCGTGGCTACACCTTC.

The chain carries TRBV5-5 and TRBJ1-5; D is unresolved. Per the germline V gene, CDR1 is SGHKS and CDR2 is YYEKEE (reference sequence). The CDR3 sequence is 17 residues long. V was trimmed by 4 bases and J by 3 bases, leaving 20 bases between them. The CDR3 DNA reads TGTGCCAGCAGCCTGTACCCTAACGGGGTTAACAATCAGCCCCAGCATTTT. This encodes CASSLYPNGVNNQPQHF.

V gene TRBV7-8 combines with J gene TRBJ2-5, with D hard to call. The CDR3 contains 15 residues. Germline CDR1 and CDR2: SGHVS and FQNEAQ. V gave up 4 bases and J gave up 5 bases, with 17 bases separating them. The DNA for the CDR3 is TGTGCCAGCAGCTCCGGACCCACCTTGGGGGAGACCCAGTACTTC. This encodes CASSSGPTLGETQYF.

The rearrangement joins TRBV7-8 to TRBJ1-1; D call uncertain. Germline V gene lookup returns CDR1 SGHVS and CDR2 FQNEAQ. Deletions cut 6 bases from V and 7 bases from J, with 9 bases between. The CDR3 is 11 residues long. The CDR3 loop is CASSLTDEAFF. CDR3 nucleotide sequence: TGTGCCAGCAGTTTGACGGATGAAGCTTTCTTT. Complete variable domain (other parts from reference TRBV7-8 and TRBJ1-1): GAGVSQSPRYKVAKRGQDVALRCDPISGHVSLFWYQQALGQGPEFLTYFQNEAQLDKSGLPSDRFFAERPEGSVSTLKIQRTQQEDSAVYLCASSLTDEAFFGQGTRLTVV.

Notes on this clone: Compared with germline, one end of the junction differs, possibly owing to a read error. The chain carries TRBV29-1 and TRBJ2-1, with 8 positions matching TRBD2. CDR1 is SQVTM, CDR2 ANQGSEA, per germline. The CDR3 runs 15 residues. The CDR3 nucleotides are TGCAGCGTTGAGCTAGCGGGTCGGTACTACAATGAGCAGCTCTTC. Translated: CSVELAGRYYNEQLF.

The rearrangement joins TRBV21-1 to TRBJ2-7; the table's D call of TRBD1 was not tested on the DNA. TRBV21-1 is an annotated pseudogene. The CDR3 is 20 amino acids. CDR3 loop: CASSKALPGPNRVRTYEQYF. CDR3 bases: TGTGCCAGCAGCAAAGCGCTTCCGGGACCAAACAGGGTGAGGACCTACGAGCAGTACTTC.

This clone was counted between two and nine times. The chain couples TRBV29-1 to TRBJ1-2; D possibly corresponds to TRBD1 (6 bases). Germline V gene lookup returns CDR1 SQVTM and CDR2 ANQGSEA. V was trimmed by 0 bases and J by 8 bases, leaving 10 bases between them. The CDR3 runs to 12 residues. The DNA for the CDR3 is TGCAGCGTTGAAGAAGGTACAGGGGGCTACACCTTC. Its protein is CSVEEGTGGYTF. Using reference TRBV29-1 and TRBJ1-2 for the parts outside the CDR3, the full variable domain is SAVISQKPSRDICQRGTSLTIQCQVDSQVTMMFWYRQQPGQSLTLIATANQGSEATYESGFVIDKFPISRPNLTFSTLTVSNMSPEDSSIYLCSVEEGTGGYTFGSGTRLTVV.

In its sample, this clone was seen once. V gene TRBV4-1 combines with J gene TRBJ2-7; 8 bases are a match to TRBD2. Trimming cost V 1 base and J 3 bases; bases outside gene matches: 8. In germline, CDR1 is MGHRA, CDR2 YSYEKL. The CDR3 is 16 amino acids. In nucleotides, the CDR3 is TGCGCCAGCAGCCAAGTTTCCAGCGGGGGCTACTACGAGCAGTACTTC. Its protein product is CASSQVSSGGYYEQYF.

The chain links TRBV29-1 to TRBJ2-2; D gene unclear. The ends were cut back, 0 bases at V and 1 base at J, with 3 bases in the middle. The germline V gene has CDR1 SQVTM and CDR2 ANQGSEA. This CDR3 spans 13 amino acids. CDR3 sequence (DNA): TGCAGCGTTGAAGAAGAGAACACCGGGGAGCTGTTTTTT. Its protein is CSVEEENTGELFF.

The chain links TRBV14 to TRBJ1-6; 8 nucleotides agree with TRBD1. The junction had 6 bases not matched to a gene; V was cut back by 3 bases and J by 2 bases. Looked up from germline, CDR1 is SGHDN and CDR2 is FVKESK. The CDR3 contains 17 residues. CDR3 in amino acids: CASSHNFRGPYNSPLHF. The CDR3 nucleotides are TGTGCCAGCAGCCATAACTTCAGGGGGCCCTATAATTCACCCCTCCACTTT. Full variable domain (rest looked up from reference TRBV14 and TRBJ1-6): EAGVTQFPSHSVIEKGQTVTLRCDPISGHDNLYWYRRVMGKEIKFLLHFVKESKQDESGMPNNRFLAERTGGTYSTLKVQPAELEDSGVYFCASSHNFRGPYNSPLHFGNGTRLTVT.